This T cell receptor (beta chain) was obtained from a study of blood T cell repertoires in COVID-19. Study in general: Donors in the United States, Italy and Spain gave samples during acute or convalescent COVID-19. PBMCs, B-cell-depleted T cells, or T cells provided the cDNA or gDNA that made up the material.

The CDR3 spans 16 residues. Trimming took 3 bases from V and 0 from J, leaving 14 bases between them. Germline V gives CDR1 LNHDA, CDR2 SQIVND (reference sequence). Under the authors' procedure: From reference gene primer amplification, estimates of nucleated cell counts were derived. TCRdb keeps only in-frame clones here, not all; method: immunoSEQ multiplex PCR. V, J and clone size derive from that table, while D and trimming were established from the DNA sequence. The sample lists about 210,000 clones; around 92% were seen once. This sequence joins TRBV19 and TRBJ1-1, with D possibly being TRBD1 (6 bases). This TCR was recovered from a young man with acute or convalescent COVID-19. The sequenced sample consisted of peripheral blood. The chain's CDR3 is CASSIGPDRLNTEAFF. The CDR3 DNA reads as TGTGCCAGTAGTATTGGACCGGACAGACTGAACACTGAAGCTTTCTTT.